The TCR beta chain described here comes from a study of OX40 agonist ivuxolimab in advanced cancers. About the research overall: The group had a mean age of about 65 years, ranged from about 23 to 85, and was less than 85% male. Study-wide points: More expanded clones were found, on average, in CD8+ than in CD4+ T cells. Low normalized clonal expansion also occurred in some nonresponding patients.

This CDR3 has 13 amino acids. The trim removed 9 bases at V and 0 bases at J, leaving 4 bases unmatched. Germline loops: CDR1 MNHEY, CDR2 SVGAGI. Blood samples were obtained at baseline, cycle 4 day 1, and cycle 7 day 1. About this clone: Its matching antigen is unknown.

Measured with immunoSEQ multiplex PCR; TCRdb has only the in-frame clones, and not every one. The table has approximately 80,000 clones, over 75% seen once. The sample here was CD4+ or CD8+ T cells sorted from blood, taken in a trial of the OX40 agonist ivuxolimab. The rearrangement uses TRBV6-5 and TRBJ1-1, with 7 bases aligning to TRBD1. The receptor comes from an adult with an advanced solid tumor such as melanoma, head and neck, liver or kidney cancer. The CDR3 loop is CASWGQMNTEAFF. The DNA of the CDR3 is TGTGCCAGTTGGGGACAGATGAACACTGAAGCTTTCTTT.